These 3 T cell receptor beta chains came from one sample sequenced in a study of cytomegalovirus exposure and HLA in healthy donors. PCR was performed using 60 Vbeta and 13 Jbeta primers. Assay: immunoSEQ multiplex PCR; the TCRdb copy retains only in-frame clones and omits some. The repertoire holds 130,000 to 150,000 clones, with 75% to 80% as singletons. The specimen was PBMCs. The receptors come from a woman in her thirties in good health and CMV-seronegative.

The chain is built from TRBV27 and TRBJ1-2; weak D call: TRBD1 (5 bases). The CDR3 covers 12 residues. Germline V gene data show CDR1 as MNHEY and CDR2 as SMNVEV (reference sequence). V lost 2 bases to trimming and J lost 5 bases, with 6 bases between them. The CDR3 here is CASSLKGYGYTF. DNA for the CDR3: TGTGCCAGCAGTTTAAAGGGGTATGGCTACACCTTC.

This clone came up a few times. The chain employs TRBV30 and TRBJ1-6; 9 nucleotides match TRBD1. The germline gives CDR1 GTSNPN, CDR2 SVGIG (reference sequence). V was clipped by 5 bases and J by 10 bases; unmatched bases: 0. This CDR3 contains 11 residues. The CDR3 DNA is TGTGCCTGGGGGACAGGGTCACCCCTCCACTTT. As protein: CAWGTGSPLHF.

The chain employs TRBV6-5 and TRBJ2-1; TRBD2 is a possible D gene (5 bases). Germline loops: CDR1 MNHEY, CDR2 SVGAGI. Trimming took 7 bases from V and 1 from J, leaving 11 bases between them. The CDR3 has 14 amino acids. Here the CDR3 reads CASKGLLSYNEQFF. Here the CDR3 DNA reads TGTGCCAGCAAAGGACTTTTATCCTACAATGAGCAGTTCTTC.